This TCR beta chain is drawn from a study of chemoradiotherapy in HPV16-positive cancers. Across the study: Candidate HPV-specific T-cell clones and common TCR motifs came from functional assays in a couple of HPV16-positive patients.

Samples were taken several times over chemoradiotherapy. Repertoires were generated with immunoSEQ multiplex PCR, while TCRdb's copy carries only in-frame clones and drops some. Of about 68,000 clones listed, around nine tenths are singletons. The sequencing used blood, collected from a patient who underwent chemoradiotherapy. This receptor was obtained from a human donor with HPV-associated anogenital cancer.

DNA for the CDR3: TGCGCCAGCAGCTCTTCAGTGCTCATGAACACTGAAGCTTTCTTT. Translation: CASSSSVLMNTEAFF. V is TRBV4-1 and J is TRBJ1-1; D gene unclear. This CDR3 has 15 residues. V lost 5 bases, J lost 0 bases, and 13 bases lay in between. CDR1 and CDR2 (germline): MGHRA, YSYEKL.